This T cell receptor beta chain was found in a study of T cell changes during pregnancy in multiple sclerosis. Germline lookup yields CDR1 MNHNS and CDR2 SASEGT. The CDR3 runs to 13 residues. Some clones are missing from TCRdb's copy, which holds only in-frame ones; the method was immunoSEQ multiplex PCR. The repertoire holds some 60,000 clones, roughly 90% seen once, with around 0.9% in the top ten. This clone has only one observation. The source material was peripheral blood, sampled before pregnancy. This chain uses TRBV6-1 with TRBJ2-5; no clear D gene. Matching the DNA end better, TRBJ2-7 makes the J call doubtful. The sequence was obtained from a female donor with multiple sclerosis, enrolled in a pregnancy study. CDR3 in DNA: TGTGCCAGCAGTGAACCCCCAGGTCCCGAGCAGTACTTC. It specifies CASSEPPGPEQYF.